This TCR beta chain originates from a study of blood T cells in healthy people across ages. The study, taken as a whole, reports: Researchers judged that diversity estimates from one million T cells fell short of true values.

Notes on this clonotype: Its antigen is still unknown. At one of its ends the junction is not consistent with the germline gene, which may arise from a read error.

The CDR3 has 14 amino acids. Collection of around 9.3 milliliters of peripheral blood was performed for each donor. The second PCR ran about 6 to 12 cycles with a sample-barcoded 5' primer and J-beta primers. Each cDNA was tagged by a template-switch adaptor containing 12 random nucleotides. MiXCR, applied by TCRdb to the 5' RACE reads, yields one record per CDR3 protein. The data hold about 640,000 distinct CDR3 sequences, with about 30% observed a single time. Sequences were obtained from blood. V is TRBV12-3 or TRBV12-4 and J is TRBJ2-1; 7 bases line up with TRBD2. This TCR came from an elderly woman in good health. The CDR3 DNA reads TGTGCCAGCAGTTTTGGCGGGGGAGGGAATGAGCAGTATTTC. It is translated as CASSFGGGGNEQYF.